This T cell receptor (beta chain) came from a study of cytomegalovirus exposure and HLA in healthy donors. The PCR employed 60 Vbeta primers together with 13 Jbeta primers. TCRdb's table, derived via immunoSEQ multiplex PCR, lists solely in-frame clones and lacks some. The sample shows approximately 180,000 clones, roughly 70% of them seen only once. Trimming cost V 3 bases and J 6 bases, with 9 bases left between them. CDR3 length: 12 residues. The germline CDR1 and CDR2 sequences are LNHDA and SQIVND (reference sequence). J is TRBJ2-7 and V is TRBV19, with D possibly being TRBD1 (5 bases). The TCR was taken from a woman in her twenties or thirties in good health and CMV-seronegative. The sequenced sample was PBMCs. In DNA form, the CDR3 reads TGTGCCAGTAGTATCCAGGGATGCGAGCAGTACTTC. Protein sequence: CASSIQGCEQYF. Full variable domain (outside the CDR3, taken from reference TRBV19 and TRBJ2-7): DGGITQSPKYLFRKEGQNVTLSCEQNLNHDAMYWYRQDPGQGLRLIYYSQIVNDFQKGDIAEGYSVSREKKESFPLTVTSAQKNPTAFYLCASSIQGCEQYFGPGTRLTVT.